Included here is one TCR beta chain sequence, with context. The antigen this receptor binds is unknown. No clone much larger than this one lies a single base away; base qualities are absent. This specimen comes from a study of shared T cell receptors in the human thymus (dated by TCRdb to the early 2020s). Regarding the complete study: The study investigated the way shared, self-reactive T-cell receptor alpha chains are produced in the human thymus.

Library method: the immunoSEQ multiplex PCR assay. TCRdb stores this immuneACCESS table with in-frame sequences only. Part of the clones is absent; in the studies checked, under half of the shortfall reflects unresolved V genes, and no reason is known for the rest. In this sample the table shows hundreds of thousands of clones, roughly 94% of which occur a single time. Around 0.018% of the sample lies in the top ten. As encoded in the germline V gene, CDR1 is MNHGY while CDR2 is SVAAGI. For this chain, trimming is 4 bases at the V end and 14 bases at the J end, and the number of junction bases without a gene match is 11. Including the terminal cysteine and phenylalanine, the CDR3 comprises 14 residues. Only the CDR3 DNA is retained, 42 bases long and in frame from the first base.

This receptor was identified in a human donor. Rearrangement joined TRBV6-9 to TRBJ2-3; 11 middle bases align to TRBD2. The sequenced sample consisted of thymocytes. The CDR3 here reads CASSCRTSGPHGYF. The DNA sequence is TGTGCCAGCAGTTGTAGGACTAGCGGGCCCCATGGGTATTTT.